This T cell receptor beta chain came from a study of radiotherapy plus CTLA-4 blockade in lung cancer. The CDR3 spans 12 residues. Per the germline V gene, CDR1 is SQVTM and CDR2 is ANQGSEA. The junction had 3 bases not matched to a gene; V was cut back by 5 bases and J by 3 bases. Method: immunoSEQ multiplex PCR; TCRdb's copy keeps in-frame clones and lacks some. This table has around 59,000 clones, over 70% appearing once. The chain couples TRBV29-1 to TRBJ2-5; 7 nucleotides match TRBD1. The sequence was collected from a human donor with non-small cell lung cancer who had a partial response to radiotherapy plus ipilimumab. Sequenced here: peripheral blood, sampled from a patient treated with radiotherapy plus ipilimumab. The CDR3 DNA is TGCAGCGTTAGACAGGGTAAAGAGACCCAGTACTTC. Translation: CSVRQGKETQYF.